The source of this T cell receptor beta chain is a study of tumor-infiltrating lymphocytes in primary liver carcinoma. General observations from the study: Present in all five tumor regions were only about 7-25% of the top clones. It was in tumors, not blood, that the top-250-clone fraction was significantly higher (p = 0.039).

Unsorted bulk tissue, about 17-34 mg of it, served as the source for co-extraction of RNA and DNA. Tumors were each sampled at five separate regions. The V end lost 5 bases, the J end lost 0 bases, and 9 bases lay between the germline ends. This CDR3 contains 14 residues. Germline V gene data show CDR1 as SGHNT and CDR2 as YYREEE (reference sequence). From 450 to 550 ng total RNA, TCR beta cDNA was generated with a primer in the constant region. Slightly modified ARM-PCR, run as three nested multiplex PCR rounds, produced the TCR beta libraries. Researchers ran the first two PCR rounds for 10 cycles each with TRBV1-TRBV30 forward primers and a C-beta reverse primer. TCRdb reprocessed the multiplex PCR reads with MiXCR, giving one entry per CDR3 protein. The table has around 80,000 distinct CDR3 sequences, 72% seen once. Many counts were recorded for this clonotype. As yet, its antigen is unknown.

This receptor was taken from a man aged 40-55 years with primary liver carcinoma and hepatitis B virus infection. Sequenced: liver tumor tissue from sampling region 1. Subset of the sample: tumor region T1, superior pole. This rearrangement joins TRBV5-4 to TRBJ2-1; possibly TRBD2 for D (6 bases). The CDR3 here is CASRGGSSYNEQFF. The DNA for the CDR3 is TGTGCCAGCAGGGGAGGTAGCTCCTACAATGAGCAGTTCTTC.